This record covers a single T cell receptor beta chain. Original processing methods: Estimates of nucleated cell counts were drawn from the amplification of reference gene primers. Method: immunoSEQ multiplex PCR; TCRdb's copy keeps in-frame clones and lacks some. The V and J calls and clone size come from that table; D and trimming were worked out from the DNA. The data contain nearly 300,000 clones, about 91% of them singletons. The sample originates from a study of blood T cell repertoires in COVID-19. Study-level information: Material from acute and convalescent COVID-19 was sourced from the United States, Italy and Spain. T cells, B-cell-depleted T cells, or PBMCs supplied cDNA or gDNA.

Sample: peripheral blood. The receptor was isolated from a woman aged 25 to 39 who had recovered from COVID-19.

CDR3 protein: CASSLDRTGPSLAKNIQYF. CDR3 nucleotides: TGTGCCAGCAGCTTAGATCGGACAGGGCCCTCGTTAGCCAAAAACATTCAGTACTTC. V usage is TRBV11-2 and J usage is TRBJ2-4, with 8 nucleotides matching TRBD1. The ends lost 0 bases at V and 0 bases at J; junction bases unmatched: 10. The length of the CDR3 is 19 residues. Germline CDR1 is SGHAT and CDR2 is FQNNGV.